A single sample gave rise to the 26 T cell receptor beta chains below, sequenced in a study of blood T cells in healthy people across ages (dated by TCRdb to about 2015). The receptor library was made with 5' RACE. TCRdb shows the sequencer as Illumina HiSeq 2500. A second PCR of roughly 6 to 12 cycles was performed with a sample-barcoded 5' primer and a J-beta primer mix. Through fastp at Q25 and MiXCR, TCRdb rebuilt clones from the public reads, retaining in-frame beta chains. Rows with one shared CDR3 protein collapse into an entry with the most common genes and DNA. Present in this sample are about a million distinct CDR3 sequences, 51% of which were seen just once. Around a fifth of the sample belongs to the ten largest clones. Sequences were obtained from blood. These TCRs come from a woman in her sixties in good health.

V and J are TRBV27 and TRBJ2-5; D is possibly TRBD2 (6 bases). The V gene lost 8 bases and the J gene lost 4 bases, with 11 bases spanning the gap. Germline CDR1 reads MNHEY; CDR2 reads SMNVEV (reference sequence). The CDR3 covers 12 residues. The CDR3 DNA follows: TGTGCCAGCGGGACCGGGGGAGAGACCCAGTACTTC. Its protein product is CASGTGGETQYF.

The V call is TRBV20-1, the J call TRBJ2-5; no definite D call. TRBJ2-7 matches the DNA end more closely, so the J call is doubtful. CDR3 size: 15 residues. Germline V gene lookup returns CDR1 DFQATT and CDR2 SNEGSKA (reference sequence). The CDR3 here is CSASPPLGPLYEQYF. In nucleotides, the CDR3 is TGCAGTGCCTCGCCCCCTTTAGGGCCACTCTACGAGCAGTACTTC.

The chain uses TRBV12-3 or TRBV12-4 and TRBJ2-5; D perhaps matches TRBD1 (5 bases). Trimming shortened V by 4 bases and J by 2 bases, and 8 bases separated the two germline ends. This CDR3 region has 13 residues. This CDR3 reads CASSYRRQETQYF. For the CDR3, the DNA is TGTGCCAGCAGTTACAGGAGACAAGAGACCCAGTACTTC.

CDR3 amino acids: CASSLYGGDQPQHF. For the CDR3, the DNA is TGTGCCAGCAGCTTATATGGGGGAGATCAGCCCCAGCATTTT. The rearrangement joins TRBV4-2 to TRBJ1-5; possible D gene TRBD1, 5 bases. The length of the CDR3 is 14 residues. Germline V CDR1 and CDR2: LGHNA, YNFKEQ. The germline V and J ends were trimmed by 5 bases and 5 bases, with 13 bases remaining between them.

To note about this clonotype: The junction shows a germline mismatch at one end, possibly a read error. The chain carries TRBV5-1 and TRBJ2-3; D might be TRBD1 or TRBD2, each matching 5 bases. Germline V gives CDR1 SGHRS, CDR2 YFSETQ. This CDR3 spans 12 amino acids. The CDR3 sequence is CACSLGADTQYF. In DNA form, the CDR3 reads TGCGCCTGCAGCTTGGGGGCAGATACGCAGTATTTT.

The rearrangement joins TRBV6-2 or TRBV6-3 to TRBJ2-5; 12 bases are shared with TRBD2. The CDR3 totals 16 residues. Per germline, CDR1 MNHEY and CDR2 SVGEGT. Trimming at V came to 5 bases and at J to 4 bases, leaving 8 bases not matched to a gene. In DNA, the CDR3 is TGTGCCAGCAGTCACGCTAGCGGGAGGGCCGTAGAGACCCAGTACTTC. It codes for CASSHASGRAVETQYF.

This sequence joins TRBV20-1 and TRBJ2-1, with 9 positions matching TRBD2. TRBJ2-7 explains the end of the DNA better; the J call may be wrong. The CDR3 has 16 residues. CDR1 DFQATT and CDR2 SNEGSKA come from the germline V gene (reference sequence). The CDR3, as DNA: TGCAGTGCTAGGAGGCGGGAGGGCGTCTCCTACAATGAGCAGTACTTC. The encoded protein is CSARRREGVSYNEQYF.

On this clonotype itself: The junction departs from germline at one end; a sequencing error may be responsible. V and J are TRBV29-1 and TRBJ2-5, with 8 bases lining up with TRBD1. Germline values: CDR1 SQVTM, CDR2 ANQGSEA. The CDR3 is made up of 12 amino acids. The DNA of the CDR3 is TGCAGCGTTGAGGGGACAGGAGAGATCCAGTACTTC. It codes for CSVEGTGEIQYF.

The chain recombines TRBV5-1 with TRBJ2-7, with 9 nucleotides matching TRBD2. The CDR3 is 15 amino acids. The V and J ends lost 1 base and 7 bases, in that order; junction bases with no gene match: 9. Germline lookup yields CDR1 SGHRS and CDR2 YFSETQ. DNA for the CDR3: TGCGCCAGCAGCTTGTTGGCTAGCGGGGACGGGGAGCAGTACTTC. Its protein is CASSLLASGDGEQYF.

V gene TRBV25-1 combines with J gene TRBJ1-6; TRBD1 might be the D (5 bases). CDR3 length: 16 amino acids. V dropped 8 bases and J dropped 8 bases, with 22 bases sitting between them. The V gene's germline CDR1 is MGHDK and CDR2 SYGVNS. DNA for the CDR3: TGTGCCAGCTGCCAGGACACCCCTCTAGGGGATTCACCCCTCCACTTT. This gives the protein CASCQDTPLGDSPLHF. Full variable domain (outside the CDR3, taken from reference TRBV25-1 and TRBJ1-6): EADIYQTPRYLVIGTGKKITLECSQTMGHDKMYWYQQDPGMELHLIHYSYGVNSTEKGDLSSESTVSRIRTEHFPLTLESARPSHTSQYLCASCQDTPLGDSPLHFGNGTRLTVT.

CDR3 region: CSASTDRLDHLGNEQFF. DNA for the CDR3: TGCAGTGCTTCTACCGACCGACTAGATCATTTGGGCAATGAGCAGTTCTTC. The chain uses TRBV20-1 and TRBJ2-1, with D possibly being TRBD2 (6 bases). The V end was cut by 5 bases, the J end by 6 bases, with 26 bases between. Germline V CDR1 and CDR2: DFQATT, SNEGSKA (reference sequence). The CDR3 consists of 17 residues.

The rearrangement joins TRBV4-2 to TRBJ2-1, with TRBD2 matching over 7 bases. Germline V lookup: CDR1 LGHNA, CDR2 YNFKEQ. This CDR3 spans 16 amino acids. The V and J ends lost 0 bases and 7 bases, in that order; junction bases with no gene match: 9. The chain's CDR3 is CASSQDPLGTNNEQFF. In DNA form, the CDR3 reads TGTGCCAGCAGCCAAGACCCCCTCGGGACTAATAATGAGCAGTTCTTC.

This clonotype was recorded a few times. This sequence joins TRBV4-1 and TRBJ1-5; a possible D gene is TRBD1 (6 bases). Trimming removed 3 bases from V and 4 bases from J, with 13 bases in between. This CDR3 contains 15 residues. Germline lookup yields CDR1 MGHRA and CDR2 YSYEKL. Here the CDR3 reads CASSHSRGRNQPQHF. The DNA of the CDR3 is TGCGCCAGCAGCCACTCGAGGGGGAGGAATCAGCCCCAGCATTTT.

The gene calls are TRBV28 and TRBJ1-1, with D perhaps TRBD1 (5 bases). The CDR3 has 14 amino acids. Trimming removed 5 bases at V and 4 bases at J, with 14 bases between. Per germline, CDR1 MDHEN and CDR2 SYDVKM. CDR3 loop: CASSVYQGSTEAFF. In nucleotides, the CDR3 is TGTGCCAGCAGTGTTTACCAGGGAAGCACTGAAGCTTTCTTT.

In the case of this clonotype: A much larger clone lies one base from this, so it may be a read error. The J gene is TRBJ2-4, the V gene TRBV28; D is perhaps TRBD1 (6 bases). CDR3 length equals 16 residues. Per germline, CDR1 MDHEN and CDR2 SYDVKM. The CDR3 nucleotides are TGTGCCAGCAGTCCTTTACCCAGGGGAGCCAAAAACAGTCAGTACTTC. Its protein is CASSPLPRGAKNSQYF.

The chain uses TRBV12-3 or TRBV12-4 and TRBJ2-2; no definite D call. With 6 bases removed from V and 5 bases from J, the gap between germline ends came to 13 bases. CDR3 length: 14 amino acids. Written as DNA, the CDR3 is TGTGCCAGCAGCCTTGGGGTCTCGACCGGGGAGCTGTTTTTT. Residues: CASSLGVSTGELFF.

As to this clonotype: A read error is possible here, since a much larger clone lies one base away. The chain's CDR3 is CASSPQRVGTGGPNYGHTF. The CDR3 DNA is TGTGCCAGCTCACCACAACGCGTCGGGACAGGGGGTCCCAACTATGGCCACACCTTC. V and J are TRBV18 and TRBJ1-2; 11 nucleotides line up with TRBD1. Germline V gene sequence: CDR1 KGHSH, CDR2 LQKENI. The CDR3 has 19 residues.

The sample holds one count of this clonotype. The chain combines TRBV30 with TRBJ1-4; D unclear. The CDR3 extends over 14 amino acids. With 0 bases removed from V and 4 bases from J, the gap between germline ends came to 9 bases. Germline loops: CDR1 GTSNPN, CDR2 SVGIG (reference sequence). This CDR3 reads CAWSVGRDNEKLFF. The CDR3, as DNA: TGTGCCTGGAGTGTAGGCCGGGATAATGAAAAACTGTTTTTT.

V and J are TRBV4-2 and TRBJ1-5, with 10 bases fitting TRBD1. Germline trimming cut 1 base from V and 9 bases from J; bases unmatched to any gene: 15. From germline, CDR1 is LGHNA and CDR2 YNFKEQ. This CDR3 is built from 18 residues. The CDR3 nucleotides read TGTGCCAGCAGCCAAGGGGGAGGGACAGGGGAACTGGAAGGGCCCCAGCATTTT. This codes for CASSQGGGTGELEGPQHF.

This clonotype has just a few counts. The chain carries TRBV6-1 and TRBJ2-7; TRBD2 matches at 8 bases. The length of the CDR3 is 16 residues. V shed 2 bases and J 2 bases; nucleotides not matched to a gene: 8. Per germline, CDR1 MNHNS and CDR2 SASEGT. This CDR3 is CASSERSGRSPYEQYF. The CDR3 nucleotides read TGTGCCAGCAGTGAAAGAAGCGGGAGATCTCCCTACGAGCAGTACTTC.

The sample holds a few counts of this clonotype. V usage is TRBV15 and J usage is TRBJ2-3; D possibly corresponds to TRBD1 (6 bases). V dropped 5 bases and J dropped 1 base, with 16 bases sitting between them. The CDR3 extends over 16 amino acids. The germline CDR1 and CDR2 sequences are LNHNV and YYDKDF (reference sequence). The CDR3 coding sequence is TGTGCCACCAGCGGGTCTTACAGGGTGGGCACAGATACGCAGTATTTT. Its translation: CATSGSYRVGTDTQYF.

The chain links TRBV7-9 to TRBJ2-2; D is ambiguous. This CDR3 spans 13 amino acids. Germline-derived CDR1 and CDR2 are SEHNR and FQNEAQ (reference sequence). Trimming left V 3 bases short and J 5 bases short, with 7 bases between. The CDR3 region has the DNA TGTGCCAGCAGCTTTAAAGGGACCGGGGAGCTGTTTTTT. Translated: CASSFKGTGELFF.

V and J are TRBV6-6 and TRBJ2-7, with 7 bases identical to TRBD2. Germline V gene lookup returns CDR1 MNHNY and CDR2 SVGAGI (reference sequence). The CDR3 runs 15 residues. After removal of 2 bases from V and 6 bases from J, the junction contained 10 bases not matched to a gene. In DNA form, the CDR3 reads TGTGCCAGCAGTTACCCCGAGGCGGGAGCCTTCGAGCAGTACTTC. It codes for CASSYPEAGAFEQYF.

The chain has TRBV7-9 and TRBJ2-2; D call uncertain. V lost 0 bases and J 1 base, leaving 6 bases between the germline ends. The CDR3 extends over 15 amino acids. Germline V CDR1 and CDR2: SEHNR, FQNEAQ (reference sequence). The chain's CDR3 is CASSLARRNTGELFF. As DNA, the CDR3 is TGTGCCAGCAGCTTAGCCAGGAGGAACACCGGGGAGCTGTTTTTT.

The chain couples TRBV12-3 or TRBV12-4 to TRBJ2-7; no clear D gene. The CDR3 totals 14 residues. V lost 8 bases and J 6 bases, leaving 20 bases between the germline ends. CDR3 coding DNA: TGTGCCAGCCAAGAGGTACAGACGTCTCGCGAGCAGTACTTC. It translates to CASQEVQTSREQYF.

The rearrangement links TRBV5-6 to TRBJ2-4, with D perhaps being TRBD1 or TRBD2 (5 bases each). Germline lookup yields CDR1 SGHDT and CDR2 YYEEEE. The V end lost 4 bases, the J end lost 7 bases, and 12 bases lay between the germline ends. The CDR3 has 13 amino acids. CDR3: CASSRDPVNIQYF. The CDR3 DNA follows: TGTGCCAGCAGCCGGGACCCGGTTAACATTCAGTACTTC. The full variable domain, with the rest looked up from reference TRBV5-6 and TRBJ2-4, is DAGVTQSPTHLIKTRGQQVTLRCSPKSGHDTVSWYQQALGQGPQFIFQYYEEEERQRGNFPDRFSGHQFPNYSSELNVNALLLGDSALYLCASSRDPVNIQYFGAGTRLSVL.